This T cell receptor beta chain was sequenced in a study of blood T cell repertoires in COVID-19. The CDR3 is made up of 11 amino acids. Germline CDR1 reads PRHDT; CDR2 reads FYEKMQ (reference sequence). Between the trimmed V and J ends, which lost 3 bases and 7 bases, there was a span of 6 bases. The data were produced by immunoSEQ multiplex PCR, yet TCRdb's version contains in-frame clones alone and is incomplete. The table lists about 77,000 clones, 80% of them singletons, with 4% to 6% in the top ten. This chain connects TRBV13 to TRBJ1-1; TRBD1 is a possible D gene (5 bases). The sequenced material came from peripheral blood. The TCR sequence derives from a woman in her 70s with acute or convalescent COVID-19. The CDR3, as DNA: TGTGCCAGCAGCTTTCAGGGTGAAGCTTTCTTT. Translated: CASSFQGEAFF.